Listed below are T cell receptor beta chains from one sample, sequenced in a study of blood T cell repertoires in COVID-19. The protocol was immunoSEQ multiplex PCR, while the TCRdb copy is restricted to in-frame clones and leaves out a portion. The repertoire holds 75,000 to 95,000 clones, with about four fifths as singletons. Material for sequencing was peripheral blood. These TCRs come from a middle-aged woman with active or convalescent COVID-19. CDR3s include the opening cysteine and the closing phenylalanine or tryptophan. The D gene is left open where the match is weak. Part of the rows lack a size; the others show once, few, many or a class for expanded clones.

>TRBV5-8|TRBD2|TRBJ2-7|.
TGTGCCAGCAGCCCCCGCCTAGCGGGCCACTACGAGCAGTACTTC
CASSPRLAGHYEQYF
>TRBV5-8|TRBD1|TRBJ1-5|.
TGTGCCAGCAGCTTGGGGACAGGGGTCTTCCAGCCCCAGCATTTT
CASSLGTGVFQPQHF
>TRBV19|TRBD1|TRBJ1-6|.
TGTGCCAGTTCACCGGGACAGGGGGCATGGGTCCACTTT
CASSPGQGAWVHF
>TRBV5-6|.|TRBJ2-4|.
TGTGCCAGCAGCTTGGCGTCCCCCTACGACATTCAGTACTTC
CASSLASPYDIQYF
>TRBV7-2|TRBD1|TRBJ2-4|.
TGTGCCAGCAGCATCCAAGCCGGGACAGGGCTGCAAAACATTCAGTACTTC
CASSIQAGTGLQNIQYF
>TRBV5-1|.|TRBJ2-5|.
TGCGCCAGCAGCTCGACAGGTGCTGGGGAGACCCAGTACTTC
CASSSTGAGETQYF
>TRBV28|TRBD2|TRBJ2-1|.
TGTGCCAGCAGTTTAACCTCCGGGACTAGCGGGGGGCTTAATGAGCAGTTCTTC
CASSLTSGTSGGLNEQFF
>TRBV5-1|.|TRBJ2-5|.
TGCGCCAGCAGCAATCCAGGCAAAGAGACCCAGTACTTC
CASSNPGKETQYF
>TRBV3-1/TRBV3-2|TRBD1|TRBJ1-3|.
TGTGCCAGCAGCTACAGGGGATCGGGAAACACCATATATTTT
CASSYRGSGNTIYF
>TRBV11-1|.|TRBJ2-1|.
TGTGCCAGCAGCTCGCGGGACTTAGATTACAATGAGCAGTTCTTC
CASSSRDLDYNEQFF
>TRBV27|TRBD2|TRBJ2-7|.
TGTGCCAGCAGTTCCGCTCCTCCGGGACTAGCGGACTACGAGCAGTACTTC
CASSSAPPGLADYEQYF
>TRBV28|TRBD1|TRBJ1-2|.
TGTGCCAGCAGTTTATGGACGGACAGGGGAGCTGGCTACACCTTC
CASSLWTDRGAGYTF
>TRBV9|.|TRBJ2-5|.
TGTGCCAGCAGCGTAGACAGTCCCAATATGGGAGAGACCCAGTACTTC
CASSVDSPNMGETQYF
>TRBV11-2|TRBD2|TRBJ2-5|.
TGTGCCAGCAGCTTAAGAGCGGGGGCCCAAGAGACCCAGTACTTC
CASSLRAGAQETQYF
>TRBV24-1|.|TRBJ1-1|.
TGTGCCACCAGTGATGGGGGGGCGCGGGAAGCTTTCTTT
CATSDGGAREAFF
>TRBV28|.|TRBJ2-2|.
TGTGCCAGCAGTTCAGCGGAAAAAACCGGGGAGCTGTTTTTT
CASSSAEKTGELFF
>TRBV5-1|TRBD1|TRBJ2-7|.
TGCGCCAGCAGCCGAGGGACAGGGGGCGAGCAGTACTTC
CASSRGTGGEQYF
>TRBV7-9|.|TRBJ1-2|.
TGTGCCAGCAGCTCTCAGGGGAGGGATGGCTACACCTTC
CASSSQGRDGYTF
>TRBV11-3|.|TRBJ2-3|.
TGTGCCAGCAGCCCCCAGCGTGCTGCAGATACGCAGTATTTT
CASSPQRAADTQYF
>TRBV19|.|TRBJ1-4|.
TGTGCCAGTAGTATTGGGCAGGGTTTCGCTAATGAAAAACTGTTTTTT
CASSIGQGFANEKLFF
>TRBV5-1|TRBD1|TRBJ2-7|.
TGCGCCAGCAGCTTGGCCCCCGGGACAGGGTCTTACGAGCAGTACTTC
CASSLAPGTGSYEQYF
>TRBV29-1|TRBD2|TRBJ2-5|.
TGCAGCGTGGTAGGACTAGCGGACCAAGAGACCCAGTACTTC
CSVVGLADQETQYF
>TRBV11-2|.|TRBJ1-1|once
TGTGCCAGCAGCTTACAACCCGATTCCAGGGAAGCTTTCTTT
CASSLQPDSREAFF
>TRBV11-2|TRBD1|TRBJ2-5|.
TGTGCCAGCAGCTTGGGATTAGGGACAGGGGGACAAGAGACCCAGTACTTC
CASSLGLGTGGQETQYF
>TRBV7-6|.|TRBJ1-1|.
TGTGCCAGCAGCTCAGGGGTGAACACTGAAGCTTTCTTT
CASSSGVNTEAFF
>TRBV10-3|TRBD2|TRBJ2-3|.
TGTGCCATCAGCGATACTAGCGGGAGAGTCACAGATACGCAGTATTTT
CAISDTSGRVTDTQYF
>TRBV15|.|TRBJ2-2|.
TGTGCCACCAGCAGCGAGCCCGGGGAGCTGTTTTTT
CATSSEPGELFF
>TRBV28|.|TRBJ2-1|few
TGTGCCAGCAGTTTATTCGTCTACAATGAGCAGTTCTTC
CASSLFVYNEQFF
>TRBV11-2|.|TRBJ1-4|.
TGTGCCAGCAGCCCCGCGGGGGGCGGAGAAAAACTGTTTTTT
CASSPAGGGEKLFF
>TRBV18|.|TRBJ2-7|.
TGTGCCAGCTCAGGGGCCAACTACGAGCAGTACTTC
CASSGANYEQYF
>TRBV19|.|TRBJ1-5|.
TGTGCCAGTACCGTAGGAGGGTATAGCAATCAGCCCCAGCATTTT
CASTVGGYSNQPQHF
>TRBV18|.|TRBJ2-7|.
TGTGCCAGCTCACTCACGACTAGTAGCTACGAGCAGTACTTC
CASSLTTSSYEQYF
>TRBV24-1|TRBD1|TRBJ2-2|once
TGTGCCACCAGTGACCAAACAGGGGACACCGGGGAGCTGTTTTTT
CATSDQTGDTGELFF
>TRBV2|.|TRBJ1-5|.
TGTGCCAGCAGTGACACAGGGCGAAGGGAACAGCCCCAGCATTTT
CASSDTGRREQPQHF
>TRBV7-3|TRBD1|TRBJ1-2|.
TGTGCCAGCAGCTTAAGGGACAGGGGTGAGGGCTACACCTTC
CASSLRDRGEGYTF
>TRBV29-1|.|TRBJ2-5|.
TGCAGCGTTGGGGAAGGGACTGGAGAGACCCAGTACTTC
CSVGEGTGETQYF
>TRBV11-2|TRBD1|TRBJ2-1|.
TGTGCCAGCAGTTCCGGGACAGGGGCCCTTCTGTTCTTC
CASSSGTGALLFF
>TRBV5-8|.|TRBJ2-5|.
TGTGCCAGCAGCTTACCCCCTCGGGAGACCCAGTACTTC
CASSLPPRETQYF
>TRBV12-3/TRBV12-4|.|TRBJ2-3|.
TGTGCCAGCACGGTGTATCCCGATACGCAGTATTTT
CASTVYPDTQYF
>TRBV6-5|TRBD1|TRBJ1-6|.
TGTGCCAGCAGTTACTCGGGACAGGGTGATTCACCCCTCCACTTT
CASSYSGQGDSPLHF
>TRBV7-3|.|TRBJ2-2|.
TGTGCCAGCAGTACAGGGCTCCAAGCCGGGGAGCTGTTTTTT
CASSTGLQAGELFF
>TRBV12-3/TRBV12-4|TRBD1|TRBJ1-3|.
TGTGCCAGCAGTTTAAGGACAGGGGCCATATATTTT
CASSLRTGAIYF
>TRBV24-1|.|TRBJ1-1|.
TGTGCCACCAGACAGACAGGCCTAAACACTGAAGCTTTCTTT
CATRQTGLNTEAFF
>TRBV5-1|.|TRBJ1-1|.
TGCGCCAGCAGCTTCGGCAGCGCTATGAACACTGAAGCTTTCTTT
CASSFGSAMNTEAFF